The 22 T cell receptor beta chains below were found in one sample sequenced in a study of blood T cell repertoires in COVID-19. The protocol was immunoSEQ multiplex PCR, while the TCRdb copy is restricted to in-frame clones and leaves out a portion. Among more than 250,000 clones listed, approximately 90% were seen once. The sequenced sample consisted of peripheral blood. These receptors all come from a woman aged 45-65 years with COVID-19, enrolled during active disease.

This chain uses TRBV27 with TRBJ1-1; D may be TRBD1 (6 bases). The germline V gene encodes CDR1 MNHEY and CDR2 SMNVEV (reference sequence). The CDR3 contains 14 residues. V gave up 1 base and J gave up 5 bases, with 11 bases separating them. CDR3 region: CASSLLIGGTEAFF. The CDR3 nucleotides are TGTGCCAGCAGTTTATTGATAGGGGGAACTGAAGCTTTCTTT.

The chain uses TRBV6-5 and TRBJ1-2; D is unresolved. V was trimmed by 0 bases and J by 7 bases, leaving 15 bases between them. CDR1 MNHEY and CDR2 SVGAGI come from the germline V gene. This CDR3 has 15 amino acids. This chain's CDR3 is CASSYSKRLASGYTF. CDR3 nucleotides: TGTGCCAGCAGTTACTCGAAACGACTTGCGTCTGGCTACACCTTC.

The chain combines TRBV11-3 with TRBJ1-1; 7 nucleotides agree with TRBD1. In germline, CDR1 is SGHNT, CDR2 YENEEA. The length of the CDR3 is 14 residues. The V gene end was trimmed by 4 bases and the J gene end by 0 bases; junction bases not matched to a gene: 2. CDR3 DNA sequence: TGTGCCAGCAGCTCGACAGGGATGAACACTGAAGCTTTCTTT. Protein sequence: CASSSTGMNTEAFF.

V usage is TRBV24-1 and J usage is TRBJ2-1; TRBD2 aligns across 16 bases. Looked up from germline, CDR1 is KGHDR and CDR2 is SFDVKD. With V trimmed by 4 bases and J by 5 bases, 16 bases remained unmatched. The CDR3 contains 21 residues. CDR3 nucleotides: TGTGCCACCAGTGAGGGTCCCGGGACTAGCGGGAGGGCCTCCATGCACAATGAGCAGTTCTTC. Protein sequence: CATSEGPGTSGRASMHNEQFF.

CDR3 coding DNA: TGTGCCAGTACCGGGACAGAGAACTATGGCTACACCTTC. Translated: CASTGTENYGYTF. The chain has TRBV19 and TRBJ1-2, with 7 bases matching TRBD1. Germline-derived CDR1 and CDR2 are LNHDA and SQIVND (reference sequence). This CDR3 spans 13 amino acids. J lost 2 bases, V lost 7 bases, and 4 bases had no gene match.

The gene calls are TRBV29-1 and TRBJ2-2; 13 bases fit TRBD2. Germline V lookup: CDR1 SQVTM, CDR2 ANQGSEA. CDR3 length: 15 amino acids. Trimming at V came to 4 bases and at J to 7 bases, leaving 6 bases not matched to a gene. The CDR3 DNA follows: TGCAGCGTTGCCGGACTAGCGGGAGCGGGCGGGGAGCTGTTTTTT. This sequence encodes CSVAGLAGAGGELFF.

The chain has TRBV12-3 or TRBV12-4 and TRBJ1-2; TRBD1 matches at 7 bases. This CDR3 region has 13 residues. Unmatched junction bases numbered 4, after V lost 6 bases and J lost 3 bases. CDR3: CASSNRGYYGYTF. In DNA, the CDR3 is TGTGCCAGCAGCAACAGGGGCTACTATGGCTACACCTTC.

The chain employs TRBV6-1 and TRBJ2-1; D gene uncertain. Looked up from germline, CDR1 is MNHNS and CDR2 is SASEGT. This CDR3 is built from 16 residues. The V and J ends lost 0 bases and 10 bases respectively, with 19 bases between them. In nucleotides, the CDR3 is TGTGCCAGCAGTGAAGCGCTTCATTTACGGAGTGGCGAGCAGTTCTTC. Protein product: CASSEALHLRSGEQFF.

The rearrangement joins TRBV11-3 to TRBJ2-3, with D maybe TRBD2 (6 bases). The CDR3 totals 15 residues. Germline V gene sequence: CDR1 SGHNT, CDR2 YENEEA. Trimming shortened V by 0 bases and J by 5 bases, and 12 bases separated the two germline ends. CDR3 protein: CASSLDGGVGDTQYF. Written as DNA, the CDR3 is TGTGCCAGCAGCTTAGATGGCGGGGTAGGAGATACGCAGTATTTT.

The chain joins TRBV6-5 to TRBJ2-1, with a possible D match to TRBD2 (6 bases). Germline values: CDR1 MNHEY, CDR2 SVGAGI. This CDR3 is 15 amino acids long. Trimming cost V 7 bases and J 9 bases, with 22 bases left between them. CDR3 bases: TGTGCCAGCATCCCCGGGGGTACCTTACAAGGTGAGCAGTTCTTC. Protein product: CASIPGGTLQGEQFF.

This clone was picked up one time. V gene TRBV11-2 combines with J gene TRBJ2-7; 7 nucleotides align to TRBD2. J was trimmed by 2 bases and V by 5 bases; bases with no gene match: 6. The CDR3 contains 14 residues. Looked up from germline, CDR1 is SGHAT and CDR2 is FQNNGV. The CDR3 protein is CASSPLAPAYEQYF. The CDR3 DNA reads TGTGCCAGCAGCCCACTAGCGCCAGCCTACGAGCAGTACTTC.

V usage is TRBV11-3 and J usage is TRBJ1-3; D uncertain. The CDR3 totals 15 residues. Germline CDR1 reads SGHNT; CDR2 reads YENEEA. Trimming stripped 8 bases from V and 0 bases from J, with 14 bases between. The CDR3 coding sequence is TGTGCCAGCCGCCCTCGGCGGAACTCTGGAAACACCATATATTTT. This gives the protein CASRPRRNSGNTIYF.

The chain is built from TRBV5-5 and TRBJ2-7, with a weak D call TRBD1 (8 bases). Per germline, CDR1 SGHKS and CDR2 YYEKEE (reference sequence). Trimming stripped 0 bases from V and 2 bases from J, with 12 bases between. There are 15 residues in the CDR3. The DNA of the CDR3 is TGTGCCAGCAGCTTGGACAGGGGGGGAACCTACGAGCAGTACTTC. Its translation: CASSLDRGGTYEQYF.

The J gene is TRBJ1-1, the V gene TRBV7-2; 9 bases are shared with TRBD1. Germline V lookup: CDR1 SGHTA, CDR2 FQGNSA. The CDR3 loop spans 19 amino acids. Trimming took 5 bases from V and 1 from J; bases not matched to a gene: 17. The CDR3 loop reads CASSLGQGPPASKNTEAFF. The CDR3 bases are TGTGCCAGCAGCCTGGGACAGGGTCCCCCGGCCTCCAAGAACACTGAAGCTTTCTTT.

The chain employs TRBV13 and TRBJ2-2; TRBD2 matches 7 bases. The CDR3 contains 14 residues. Germline CDR1 reads PRHDT; CDR2 reads FYEKMQ (reference sequence). Trimming took 5 bases from V and 6 from J; bases not matched to a gene: 6. The CDR3 loop is CASSHTGGPGELFF. CDR3 DNA: TGTGCCAGCAGCCACACGGGAGGTCCCGGGGAGCTGTTTTTT.

The chain employs TRBV30 and TRBJ2-1; TRBD2 matches 12 bases. The CDR3 spans 18 residues. The junction had 13 bases not matched to a gene; V was cut back by 0 bases and J by 7 bases. Germline CDR1 and CDR2: GTSNPN and SVGIG (reference sequence). CDR3 amino acids: CAWSVYRTSGRFSNEQFF. The CDR3 coding sequence is TGTGCCTGGAGTGTATACCGAACTAGCGGGAGGTTTTCTAATGAGCAGTTCTTC.

This clone was recorded a few times. The chain links TRBV30 to TRBJ1-2; D unclear. The germline V gene has CDR1 GTSNPN and CDR2 SVGIG (reference sequence). Trimming took off 5 bases at V and 2 bases at J, with 12 bases between the two ends. The CDR3 extends over 13 amino acids. The CDR3 loop is CAWDVAQNYGYTF. As DNA, the CDR3 is TGTGCCTGGGATGTCGCACAGAACTATGGCTACACCTTC.

This chain uses TRBV7-9 with TRBJ2-2; D possibly corresponds to TRBD1 (7 bases). Germline CDR1 SEHNR, CDR2 FQNEAQ (reference sequence). V was shortened by 0 bases and J by 7 bases, with 18 bases between the two germline ends. This CDR3 has 17 residues. The CDR3, as DNA: TGTGCCAGCAGCTTAGCTCGCGGAGGGGGCGCCGACGGGGAGCTGTTTTTT. Its protein is CASSLARGGGADGELFF.

The chain is built from TRBV7-9 and TRBJ2-7; TRBD2 might be the D (7 bases). CDR1 and CDR2 (germline): SEHNR, FQNEAQ (reference sequence). The CDR3 loop spans 16 amino acids. Trimming pared 5 bases from V and 4 bases from J, leaving 21 bases between. CDR3 in amino acids: CASSLGGGGTRYEQYF. The CDR3 DNA sequence: TGTGCCAGCAGCCTCGGCGGGGGAGGGACACGGTACGAGCAGTACTTC.

The chain employs TRBV4-2 and TRBJ2-1; perhaps TRBD2 as D (7 bases). Germline CDR1 and CDR2: LGHNA and YNFKEQ. The CDR3 is 18 amino acids. V shed 1 base and J shed 1 base, with 17 bases lying between them. The CDR3 DNA reads TGTGCCAGCAGCCAAGCGGTTGGCCGGGGGGCATCCTACAATGAGCAGTTCTTC. Amino acid sequence: CASSQAVGRGASYNEQFF.

This sequence joins TRBV19 and TRBJ2-5, with 8 positions matching TRBD2. Germline V gene sequence: CDR1 LNHDA, CDR2 SQIVND (reference sequence). J lost 1 base, V lost 2 bases, and 3 bases had no gene match. The CDR3 contains 15 residues. This CDR3 is CASSILAGPQETQYF. The CDR3 DNA is TGTGCCAGTAGTATACTAGCGGGCCCCCAAGAGACCCAGTACTTC.

The chain is built from TRBV10-3 and TRBJ1-4; D is uncertain. Germline CDR1 reads ENHRY; CDR2 reads SYGVKD. The CDR3 has 14 amino acids. Trimming stripped 9 bases from V and 5 bases from J, with 16 bases between. Written as DNA, the CDR3 is TGTGCCATTTCTACCCCGGGAGACAATGAAAAACTGTTTTTT. It codes for CAISTPGDNEKLFF.